The rows below give T cell receptor beta chains drawn from one sample of a study of T cells in Graves' hyperthyroidism and ophthalmopathy. One entry per CDR3 protein results from TCRdb running MiXCR on the multiplex PCR reads. The sample yields fewer than 700,000 distinct CDR3 sequences, 15% to 20% seen once. Sequenced: blood. These receptors were collected from a woman between 18 and 29 years old with Graves' ophthalmopathy. The CDR3 runs from the conserved cysteine through the conserved F or W.

cdr3_aa: CASSRFSYEQYF
j_call: TRBJ2-7
v_call: TRBV7-2

cdr3_aa: CASSDDTGHTQYF
j_call: TRBJ2-3
v_call: TRBV4-1

cdr3_aa: CASSEHSVTVNQPQHF
j_call: TRBJ1-5
v_call: TRBV6-1

cdr3_aa: CASTFSGGGSYNEQFF
j_call: TRBJ2-1
v_call: TRBV12-3/TRBV12-4

cdr3_aa: CASSLGQPGGHEQFF
j_call: TRBJ2-1
v_call: TRBV7-2

cdr3_aa: CASSSGLDTGELFF
j_call: TRBJ2-2
v_call: TRBV6-2/TRBV6-3

cdr3_aa: CSEEGQGGYGYTF
j_call: TRBJ1-2
v_call: TRBV20-1

cdr3_aa: CASSLGQMNSPLHF
j_call: TRBJ1-6
v_call: TRBV5-1

cdr3_aa: CASRGSIMNTEAFF
j_call: TRBJ1-1
v_call: TRBV2

cdr3_aa: CASSLVLAGDQYEQYF
j_call: TRBJ2-7
v_call: TRBV11-2